What follows is one T cell receptor beta chain and its context. Time point described: patch test 3, about 24 weeks after DPC sensitization. Treatment of the sample: therapeutic diphenylcyclopropenone sensitization with weekly scalp DPC. The sample comes from a study of human T cells and chemical hapten exposure. Study background: Patch testing was performed with 0.01% DPC on the upper back, with reading at 6 days. Minor volume differences among pooled libraries chiefly drove per-sample TCR yield variation.

TCRdb itself ran the RACE reads through MiXCR, one entry per CDR3 protein. This table has about 190,000 distinct CDR3 sequences, around 25% appearing once. Germline CDR1 MDHEN, CDR2 SYDVKM. Trimming removed 7 bases from V and 11 bases from J, with 17 bases in between. This CDR3 has 12 residues. J is TRBJ1-1 and V is TRBV28, with D possibly being TRBD1 (6 bases). Sequences were derived from whole blood, sampled in connection with sensitization to the hapten diphenylcyclopropenone (DPC). The source of this sequence is a woman in her thirties or forties with alopecia areata. Some clones in this sample may be carry-over from other donors' samples. The CDR3 nucleotides read TGTGCCAGCATCCCTCCTGGGGGGCGCGCTTTCTTT. This sequence encodes CASIPPGGRAFF.